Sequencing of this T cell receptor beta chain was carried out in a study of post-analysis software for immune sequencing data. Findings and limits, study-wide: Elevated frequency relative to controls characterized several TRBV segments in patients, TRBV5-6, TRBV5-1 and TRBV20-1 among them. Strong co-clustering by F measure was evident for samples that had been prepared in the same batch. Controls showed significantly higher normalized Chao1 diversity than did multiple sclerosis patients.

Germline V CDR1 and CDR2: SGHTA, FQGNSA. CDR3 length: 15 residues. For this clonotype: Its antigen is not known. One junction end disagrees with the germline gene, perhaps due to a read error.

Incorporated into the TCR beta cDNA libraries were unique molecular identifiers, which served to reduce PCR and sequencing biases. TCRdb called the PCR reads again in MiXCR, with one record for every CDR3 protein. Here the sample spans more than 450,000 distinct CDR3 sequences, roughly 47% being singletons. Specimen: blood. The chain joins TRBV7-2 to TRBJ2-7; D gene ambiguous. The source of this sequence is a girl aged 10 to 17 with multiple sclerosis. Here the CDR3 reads CASNLDGQFDYEQYF. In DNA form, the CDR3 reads TGTGCCAGCAACTTAGATGGCCAGTTCGACTACGAGCAGTACTTC.